The T cell receptor (beta chain) described here comes from a study of blood T cell repertoires in COVID-19. Data came from immunoSEQ multiplex PCR; TCRdb stores just in-frame clones and leaves some out. The sample has approximately 39,000 clones; approximately 94% are singletons. The CDR3 is 14 residues long. Trimming cost V 5 bases and J 1 base, with 11 bases left between them. Germline V gene sequence: CDR1 LNHDA, CDR2 SQIVND (reference sequence). This clonotype originated in a human donor with active COVID-19. The donor label of this sample is uncertain. The J gene is TRBJ1-1, the V gene TRBV19, with D possibly matching TRBD1 (5 bases). Material for sequencing was peripheral blood. CDR3 in amino acids: CASSLGRANTEAFF. The CDR3 region has the DNA TGTGCCAGTAGTTTGGGCAGGGCGAACACTGAAGCTTTCTTT.